Presented here are 21 T cell receptor beta chains from one specimen sequenced in a study of cytotoxic CD8 clonotypes in ibrutinib-treated CLL. The repertoire was sequenced with immunoSEQ multiplex PCR; TCRdb's copy has only in-frame clones and lacks some. The repertoire consists of about 92,000 clones, with more than 70% occurring once and the leading ten covering 20% to 25%. Sample: PBMCs, taken after 24 months of ibrutinib treatment. The receptors originated from a human donor with chronic lymphocytic leukemia.

V gene TRBV9 combines with J gene TRBJ1-4; 8 bases align to TRBD1. The trim removed 4 bases at V and 7 bases at J, leaving 9 bases unmatched. Germline V gene data show CDR1 as SGDLS and CDR2 as YYNGEE. The CDR3 has 15 amino acids. For the CDR3, the DNA is TGTGCCAGCAGCTTTCAGGGGGCGATCGGTGAAAAACTGTTTTTT. Translating gives CASSFQGAIGEKLFF.

V and J are TRBV2 and TRBJ1-4, with D possibly TRBD1 on 5 matching bases. The germline V gene encodes CDR1 SNHLY and CDR2 FYNNEI. V shed 3 bases and J shed 8 bases, with 19 bases lying between them. CDR3 length equals 16 residues. The CDR3 DNA follows: TGTGCCAGCAGTGAGAGGGTGTCAGGGCCATTAGAAAAACTGTTTTTT. Its translation is CASSERVSGPLEKLFF.

This clone has at least ten counts. The J gene is TRBJ2-7, the V gene TRBV2; D unclear. The CDR3 covers 11 residues. V lost 8 bases and J 6 bases, leaving 11 bases between the germline ends. CDR1 SNHLY and CDR2 FYNNEI come from the germline V gene. The CDR3 region is CASGRSPEQYF. In nucleotides, the CDR3 is TGTGCCAGCGGACGGAGTCCCGAGCAGTACTTC.

The J gene is TRBJ2-2, the V gene TRBV6-6, with TRBD1 identical over 8 bases. From germline, CDR1 is MNHNY and CDR2 SVGAGI (reference sequence). The CDR3 has 15 residues. The V gene end was trimmed by 4 bases and the J gene end by 0 bases; junction bases not matched to a gene: 1. The CDR3 nucleotides are TGTGCCAGCAGTTCGACAGGGGCGAACACCGGGGAGCTGTTTTTT. Translated, it gives CASSSTGANTGELFF.

The chain employs TRBV2 and TRBJ2-3; tentative D call: TRBD2 (5 bases). V dropped 3 bases and J dropped 1 base, with 8 bases sitting between them. Germline V gives CDR1 SNHLY, CDR2 FYNNEI. This CDR3 is built from 14 residues. The CDR3 spells CASSDPGGTDTQYF. CDR3 nucleotide sequence: TGTGCCAGCAGTGACCCCGGGGGCACAGATACGCAGTATTTT.

The J gene is TRBJ2-7, the V gene TRBV19, with D maybe TRBD1 (5 bases). Looked up from germline, CDR1 is LNHDA and CDR2 is SQIVND (reference sequence). V dropped 4 bases and J dropped 2 bases, with 12 bases sitting between them. CDR3 length: 14 residues. CDR3 sequence: CASSTGRVPYEQYF. The DNA for the CDR3 is TGTGCCAGTAGTACGGGCAGGGTACCCTACGAGCAGTACTTC.

This clone was counted a few times. The genes are TRBV5-6 and TRBJ2-3; 7 bases are shared with TRBD1. J lost 3 bases, V lost 3 bases, and 7 bases had no gene match. CDR3 length: 15 amino acids. Germline assignment: CDR1 SGHDT and CDR2 YYEEEE. The CDR3 sequence is CASSYPWTGTDTQYF. For the CDR3, the DNA is TGTGCCAGCAGCTACCCTTGGACAGGAACAGATACGCAGTATTTT.

This clone was seen only a few times. The gene calls are TRBV7-2 and TRBJ2-5; TRBD2 agrees at 7 bases. The CDR3 spans 15 residues. Trimming removed 2 bases from V and 0 bases from J; junction bases left unmatched: 3. Germline CDR1 reads SGHTA; CDR2 reads FQGNSA. The CDR3 region is CASSLYGGDQETQYF. The CDR3 DNA reads TGTGCCAGCAGCTTATATGGGGGGGACCAAGAGACCCAGTACTTC.

This chain connects TRBV5-4 to TRBJ2-4, with D perhaps matching TRBD2 (6 bases). The CDR3 totals 15 residues. Germline V gives CDR1 SGHNT, CDR2 YYREEE (reference sequence). The V end lost 4 bases, the J end lost 0 bases, and 11 bases lay between the germline ends. CDR3 nucleotides: TGTGCCAGCAGCGGGGGACTTCTAGCCAAAAACATTCAGTACTTC. This translates into CASSGGLLAKNIQYF.

The sample holds a few counts of this clone. As DNA, the CDR3 is TGTGCCAGCAGTGACTACCTAAATCAGCCCCAGCATTTT. This translates into CASSDYLNQPQHF. The V and J genes are TRBV25-1 and TRBJ1-5; D is unresolved. Germline values: CDR1 MGHDK, CDR2 SYGVNS. CDR3 size: 13 residues. V dropped 3 bases and J dropped 4 bases, with 7 bases sitting between them.

This clone was seen more than once but under ten times. J is TRBJ2-1 and V is TRBV30; either TRBD1 or TRBD2 may fit D (7 bases each). Germline V lookup: CDR1 GTSNPN, CDR2 SVGIG (reference sequence). With 1 base removed from V and 6 bases from J, the gap between germline ends came to 22 bases. The CDR3 is 17 amino acids. The CDR3 region is CAWSGGRATGRVNEQFF. CDR3 DNA sequence: TGTGCCTGGAGTGGGGGCCGCGCGACAGGGAGGGTCAATGAGCAGTTCTTC.

This chain links TRBV27 with TRBJ2-1; D not certain. From germline, CDR1 is MNHEY and CDR2 SMNVEV (reference sequence). V dropped 6 bases and J dropped 1 base, with 16 bases sitting between them. The CDR3 length is 16 residues. CDR3 in DNA: TGTGCCAGCAGCCGGCTGATCGCAGTTTCCTACAATGAGCAGTTCTTC. Translated, it gives CASSRLIAVSYNEQFF.

The chain links TRBV27 to TRBJ2-1; 9 bases fit TRBD2. The germline gives CDR1 MNHEY, CDR2 SMNVEV (reference sequence). The J segment lost 5 bases and the V segment lost 0 bases, leaving 2 bases of the junction unmatched. The CDR3 length is 15 residues. The CDR3 region has the DNA TGTGCCAGCAGTTTATCCCCTAGCGGGGACAATGAGCAGTTCTTC. As protein: CASSLSPSGDNEQFF.

The CDR3 bases are TGTGCCAGCAGTTGGACCAGCGGGATTGGAGAGACCCAGTACTTC. It specifies CASSWTSGIGETQYF. The V gene is TRBV27, the J gene TRBJ2-5, with 7 bases that match TRBD2. The CDR3 extends over 15 amino acids. With V trimmed by 4 bases and J by 4 bases, 9 bases remained unmatched. Germline CDR1 reads MNHEY; CDR2 reads SMNVEV (reference sequence).

J is TRBJ1-3 and V is TRBV28; D unclear. This CDR3 spans 14 amino acids. From germline, CDR1 is MDHEN and CDR2 SYDVKM. The germline V and J ends were trimmed by 2 bases and 4 bases, with 9 bases remaining between them. CDR3 coding DNA: TGTGCCAGCAGTTTAGCGGGGTTGGGAAACACCATATATTTT. It encodes CASSLAGLGNTIYF.

This chain joins TRBV5-1 and TRBJ1-2; 8 nucleotides align to TRBD1. This CDR3 contains 14 residues. Per germline, CDR1 SGHRS and CDR2 YFSETQ. Trimming removed 1 base from V and 6 bases from J; junction bases left unmatched: 5. CDR3 bases: TGCGCCAGCAGCTTGACAGGGGGTGTGGATGGCTACACCTTC. Translated: CASSLTGGVDGYTF.

This clone was recorded a few times. The chain couples TRBV30 to TRBJ1-1; D gene ambiguous. The CDR3 extends over 13 amino acids. V was cut by 5 bases and J by 1 base, with 11 bases left in between. Germline CDR1 GTSNPN, CDR2 SVGIG (reference sequence). The CDR3 reads CAWGLSSNTEAFF. CDR3 in DNA: TGTGCCTGGGGGCTGTCCTCGAACACTGAAGCTTTCTTT.

The chain joins TRBV19 to TRBJ1-3, with D perhaps TRBD1 (5 bases). The CDR3 consists of 15 residues. In germline, CDR1 is LNHDA, CDR2 SQIVND (reference sequence). V was clipped by 2 bases and J by 0 bases, with 8 bases between them. The DNA for the CDR3 is TGTGCCAGTAGTATACAGGGAAGCTCTGGAAACACCATATATTTT. Its protein product is CASSIQGSSGNTIYF.

The J gene is TRBJ2-7, the V gene TRBV5-1, with D perhaps TRBD1 (6 bases). Per germline, CDR1 SGHRS and CDR2 YFSETQ. The length of the CDR3 is 14 residues. V lost 4 bases and J 3 bases, leaving 14 bases between the germline ends. The DNA for the CDR3 is TGCGCCAGCAGCCCGACAGGTAGGAGCTACGAGCAGTACTTC. Translating it yields CASSPTGRSYEQYF.

This clone came up many times. The chain uses TRBV6-6 and TRBJ1-2, with D hard to call. Trimming pared 6 bases from V and 3 bases from J, leaving 8 bases between. CDR3 length: 12 amino acids. CDR1 MNHNY and CDR2 SVGAGI come from the germline V gene (reference sequence). The DNA of the CDR3 is TGTGCCAGCAGCCCCTCGGACTATGGCTACACCTTC. This translates into CASSPSDYGYTF.

The chain recombines TRBV5-1 with TRBJ2-1; D might be TRBD2 (6 bases). Germline loops: CDR1 SGHRS, CDR2 YFSETQ. Trimming removed 3 bases from V and 4 bases from J, with 17 bases in between. This CDR3 has 16 amino acids. The chain's CDR3 is CASSSSGSSAYNEQFF. CDR3 DNA: TGCGCCAGCAGCTCGTCGGGGTCTAGCGCTTACAATGAGCAGTTCTTC.